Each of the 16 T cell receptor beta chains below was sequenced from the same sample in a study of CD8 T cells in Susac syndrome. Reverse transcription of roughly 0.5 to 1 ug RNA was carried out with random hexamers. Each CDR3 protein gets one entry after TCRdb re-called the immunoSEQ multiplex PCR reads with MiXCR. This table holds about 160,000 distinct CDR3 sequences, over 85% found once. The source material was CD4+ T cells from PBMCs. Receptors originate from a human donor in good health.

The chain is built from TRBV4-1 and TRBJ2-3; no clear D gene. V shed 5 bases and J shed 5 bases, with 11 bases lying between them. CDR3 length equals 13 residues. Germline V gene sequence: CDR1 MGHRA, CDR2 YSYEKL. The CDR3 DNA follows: TGCGCCAGCAGCGTCAGACTCGGAGATACGCAGTATTTT. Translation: CASSVRLGDTQYF.

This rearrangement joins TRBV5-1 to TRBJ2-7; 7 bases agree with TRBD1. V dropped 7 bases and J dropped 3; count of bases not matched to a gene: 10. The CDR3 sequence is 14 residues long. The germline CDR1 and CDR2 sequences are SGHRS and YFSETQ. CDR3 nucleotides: TGCGCCAGCCAATGGGGGACAGTCGGCTACGAGCAGTACTTC. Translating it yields CASQWGTVGYEQYF.

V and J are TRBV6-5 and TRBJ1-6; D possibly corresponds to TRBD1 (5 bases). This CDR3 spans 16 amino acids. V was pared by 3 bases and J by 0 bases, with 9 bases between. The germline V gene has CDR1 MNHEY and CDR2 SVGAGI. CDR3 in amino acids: CASSYAGTSYNSPLHF. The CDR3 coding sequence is TGTGCCAGCAGTTATGCCGGGACCTCCTATAATTCACCCCTCCACTTT.

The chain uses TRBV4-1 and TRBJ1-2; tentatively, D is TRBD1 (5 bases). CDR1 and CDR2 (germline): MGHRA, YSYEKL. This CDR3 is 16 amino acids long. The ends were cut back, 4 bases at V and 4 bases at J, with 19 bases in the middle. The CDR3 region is CASSPPTGWRAYGYTF. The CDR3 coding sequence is TGCGCCAGCAGCCCTCCAACAGGTTGGAGAGCCTATGGCTACACCTTC.

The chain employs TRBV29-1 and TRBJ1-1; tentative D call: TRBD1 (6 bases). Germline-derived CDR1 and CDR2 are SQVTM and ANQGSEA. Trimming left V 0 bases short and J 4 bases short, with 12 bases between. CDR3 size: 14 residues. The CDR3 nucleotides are TGCAGCGTTGAAGAATCCGGGGGGCGCACTGAAGCTTTCTTT. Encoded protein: CSVEESGGRTEAFF.

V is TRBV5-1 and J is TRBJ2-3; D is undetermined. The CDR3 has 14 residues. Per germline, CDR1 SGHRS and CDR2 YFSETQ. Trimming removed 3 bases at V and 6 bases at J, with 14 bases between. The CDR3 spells CASSSLEILDTQYF. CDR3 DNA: TGCGCCAGCAGCTCTTTAGAAATCCTGGATACGCAGTATTTT.

CDR3 residues: CSVGASPYEQYF. CDR3 nucleotides: TGCAGCGTCGGAGCATCCCCTTACGAGCAGTACTTC. The chain is built from TRBV29-1 and TRBJ2-7; D unresolved. The V end lost 6 bases, the J end lost 4 bases, and 13 bases lay between the germline ends. Germline V gives CDR1 SQVTM, CDR2 ANQGSEA. The length of the CDR3 is 12 residues.

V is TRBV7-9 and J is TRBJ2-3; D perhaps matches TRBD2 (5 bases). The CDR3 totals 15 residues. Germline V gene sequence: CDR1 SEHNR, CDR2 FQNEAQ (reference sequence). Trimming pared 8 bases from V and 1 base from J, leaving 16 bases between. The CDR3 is CASFEVIGGTDTQYF. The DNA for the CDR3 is TGTGCCAGCTTCGAGGTCATCGGGGGCACAGATACGCAGTATTTT.

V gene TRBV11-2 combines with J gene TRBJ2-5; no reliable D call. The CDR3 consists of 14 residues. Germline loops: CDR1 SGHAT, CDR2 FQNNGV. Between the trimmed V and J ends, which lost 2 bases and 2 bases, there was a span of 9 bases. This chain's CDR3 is CASSLRDGQETQYF. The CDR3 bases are TGTGCCAGCAGCTTACGCGACGGACAAGAGACCCAGTACTTC.

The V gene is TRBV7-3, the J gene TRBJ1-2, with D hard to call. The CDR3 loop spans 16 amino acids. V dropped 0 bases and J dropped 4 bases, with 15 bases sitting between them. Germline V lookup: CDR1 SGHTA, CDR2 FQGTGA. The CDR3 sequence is CASSLTGMDGSYGYTF. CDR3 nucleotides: TGTGCCAGCAGCTTAACTGGGATGGACGGAAGCTATGGCTACACCTTC.

The CDR3 DNA sequence: TGTGCCAGCAGCTTGTATGGAGGGAGCACCGGGGAGCTGTTTTTT. This sequence encodes CASSLYGGSTGELFF. The chain combines TRBV5-4 with TRBJ2-2, with D maybe TRBD2 (6 bases). V shed 1 base and J shed 4 bases, with 11 bases lying between them. This CDR3 is 15 amino acids long. CDR1 and CDR2 (germline): SGHNT, YYREEE (reference sequence). The full variable domain, with the rest looked up from reference TRBV5-4 and TRBJ2-2, is ETGVTQSPTHLIKTRGQQVTLRCSSQSGHNTVSWYQQALGQGPQFIFQYYREEENGRGNFPPRFSGLQFPNYSSELNVNALELDDSALYLCASSLYGGSTGELFFGEGSRLTVL.

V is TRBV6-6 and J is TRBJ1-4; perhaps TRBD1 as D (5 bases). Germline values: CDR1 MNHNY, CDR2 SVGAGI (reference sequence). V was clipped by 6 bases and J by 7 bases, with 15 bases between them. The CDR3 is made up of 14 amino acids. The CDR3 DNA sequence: TGTGCCAGCAGCCGCCCGCAGGGTGGTGAAAAACTGTTTTTT. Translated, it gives CASSRPQGGEKLFF.

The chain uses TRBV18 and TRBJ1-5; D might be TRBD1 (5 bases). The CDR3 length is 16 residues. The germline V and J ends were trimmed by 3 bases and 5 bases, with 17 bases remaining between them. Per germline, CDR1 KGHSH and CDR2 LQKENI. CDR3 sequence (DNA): TGTGCCAGCTCACCCCTGGGCGCGGGGACCGATCAGCCCCAGCATTTT. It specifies CASSPLGAGTDQPQHF.

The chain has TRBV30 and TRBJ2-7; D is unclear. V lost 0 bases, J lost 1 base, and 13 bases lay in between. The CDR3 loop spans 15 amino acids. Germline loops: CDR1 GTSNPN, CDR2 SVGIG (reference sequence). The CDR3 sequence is CAWSVYPLPSYEQYF. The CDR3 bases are TGTGCCTGGAGTGTATATCCACTCCCTTCCTACGAGCAGTACTTC.

Here the CDR3 DNA reads TGTGCCAGCAGCCCGTGGGACAGATCTAACTATGGCTACACCTTC. The encoded protein is CASSPWDRSNYGYTF. The V gene is TRBV7-9, the J gene TRBJ1-2, with 7 positions matching TRBD1. The CDR3 extends over 15 amino acids. Germline V gene data show CDR1 as SEHNR and CDR2 as FQNEAQ (reference sequence). J was trimmed by 0 bases and V by 5 bases; bases with no gene match: 6. Full variable domain (rest looked up from reference TRBV7-9 and TRBJ1-2): DTGVSQNPRHKITKRGQNVTFRCDPISEHNRLYWYRQTLGQGPEFLTYFQNEAQLEKSRLLSDRFSAERPKGSFSTLEIQRTEQGDSAMYLCASSPWDRSNYGYTFGSGTRLTVV.

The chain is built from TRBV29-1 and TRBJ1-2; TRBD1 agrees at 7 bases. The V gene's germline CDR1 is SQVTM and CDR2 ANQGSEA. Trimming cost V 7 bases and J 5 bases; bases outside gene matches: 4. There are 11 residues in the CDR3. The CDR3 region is CSGQGGYGYTF. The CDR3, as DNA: TGCAGCGGACAGGGAGGATATGGCTACACCTTC.